These T cell receptor beta chains were read from a single sample in a study of PD-1 blockade in classical Hodgkin lymphoma. Clones were read by immunoSEQ multiplex PCR, and TCRdb kept only the in-frame ones, dropping some. The sample consists of tens of thousands of clones, roughly 76% of them appearing once. This sample comprised peripheral blood mononuclear cells (PBMCs), obtained before the second cycle of nivolumab. The receptors originated from a human donor with classical Hodgkin lymphoma. CDR3s include the opening cysteine and the closing phenylalanine or tryptophan. Each record gives: clone size, V gene, D gene, J gene, CDR3 protein, CDR3 DNA. The D gene is left open where the match is weak. The size of a clone is reported for some rows only, either as once, few or many, or as a class for expanded clones.

NA	TRBV9	TRBD1	TRBJ1-4	CASSDGTGRHEKLFF	TGTGCCAGCAGCGATGGGACAGGAAGGCACGAAAAACTGTTTTTT
once	TRBV19	NA	TRBJ1-4	CASSTRQARDEKLFF	TGTGCCAGTAGTACCCGACAGGCACGAGATGAAAAACTGTTTTTT
NA	TRBV2	NA	TRBJ2-7	CASSYTEGAYEQYF	TGTGCCAGCAGCTACACTGAAGGGGCCTACGAGCAGTACTTC
NA	TRBV7-3	NA	TRBJ2-1	CASSLIRGAYNEQFF	TGTGCCAGCAGCTTGATCCGGGGGGCTTACAATGAGCAGTTCTTC
NA	TRBV19	NA	TRBJ1-1	CASSMQGEAFF	TGTGCCAGTAGTATGCAGGGTGAAGCTTTCTTT
NA	TRBV7-6	NA	TRBJ2-2	CASSLGGVRTGELFF	TGTGCCAGCAGCTTAGGAGGGGTCCGCACCGGGGAGCTGTTTTTT
NA	TRBV11-2	TRBD2	TRBJ2-3	CASSTGLAGGYTQYF	TGTGCCAGCAGTACGGGACTAGCGGGGGGTTATACGCAGTATTTT
NA	TRBV5-1	NA	TRBJ2-1	CASSSLGDPYNEQFF	TGCGCCAGCAGCTCTCTCGGGGACCCCTACAATGAGCAGTTCTTC
NA	TRBV7-9	NA	TRBJ1-4	CASSLGEAPGEKLFF	TGTGCCAGCAGCTTAGGAGAGGCTCCGGGTGAAAAACTGTTTTTT
NA	TRBV6-5	NA	TRBJ1-2	CASSYSTGAGYTF	TGTGCCAGCAGTTACTCAACAGGCGCAGGCTACACCTTC
NA	TRBV5-1	TRBD2	TRBJ2-2	CASTERGGNTGELFF	TGCGCCAGCACCGAGCGGGGGGGCAACACCGGGGAGCTGTTTTTT
NA	TRBV6-5	TRBD1	TRBJ1-1	CASSYRDRINTEAFF	TGTGCCAGCAGTTATAGGGACAGGATAAACACTGAAGCTTTCTTT
NA	TRBV23-1	TRBD1	TRBJ1-2	CASRRDRKFNYGYTF	TGCGCCAGCAGAAGGGACAGGAAGTTTAACTATGGCTACACCTTC
NA	TRBV5-1	TRBD1	TRBJ2-5	CASSLGTGPETQYF	TGCGCCAGCAGCTTGGGGACAGGGCCAGAGACCCAGTACTTC
few	TRBV6-1	NA	TRBJ1-1	CASSSKGEAFF	TGTGCCAGCAGTAGCAAAGGGGAAGCTTTCTTT
NA	TRBV28	NA	TRBJ1-5	CASSLAGVRQPQHF	TGTGCCAGCAGTTTAGCAGGGGTGCGCCAGCCCCAGCATTTT
NA	TRBV5-1	NA	TRBJ1-1	CASSLEFVAGRAFF	TGCGCCAGCAGCTTGGAGTTTGTGGCAGGGCGAGCTTTCTTT
NA	TRBV7-9	TRBD2	TRBJ2-1	CASSPTSGSSYNEQFF	TGTGCCAGCAGCCCCACTAGCGGGAGTTCCTACAATGAGCAGTTCTTC
once	TRBV28	NA	TRBJ2-5	CASSSGGPGETQYF	TGTGCCAGCAGTTCAGGGGGGCCAGGAGAGACCCAGTACTTC
NA	TRBV5-4	NA	TRBJ2-3	CASSSLGLERDTQYF	TGTGCCAGCAGCTCACTGGGGCTAGAGAGAGATACGCAGTATTTT
NA	TRBV2	TRBD2	TRBJ2-4	CASRRGAKNIQYF	TGTGCCAGCAGGCGGGGGGCCAAAAACATTCAGTACTTC
NA	TRBV6-5	TRBD1	TRBJ2-5	CASGQTGGLEETQYF	TGTGCCAGCGGGCAGACAGGGGGGCTGGAGGAGACCCAGTACTTC
NA	TRBV5-1	TRBD1	TRBJ1-1	CASREPGGNTEAFF	TGCGCCAGCAGAGAGCCAGGGGGTAACACTGAAGCTTTCTTT
NA	TRBV11-2	NA	TRBJ2-2	CASSLDNRVTNTGELFF	TGTGCCAGCAGCTTAGATAACCGGGTGACGAACACCGGGGAGCTGTTTTTT
NA	TRBV5-1	NA	TRBJ2-5	CASSGGVQETQYF	TGCGCCAGCAGTGGAGGGGTCCAAGAGACCCAGTACTTC
NA	TRBV6-1	NA	TRBJ1-6	CASSANSPLHF	TGTGCCAGCAGTGCGAATTCACCCCTCCACTTT
medium-sized	TRBV4-2	NA	TRBJ2-6	CASSQDRGSGANVLTF	TGTGCCAGCAGCCAAGATCGCGGTTCTGGGGCCAACGTCCTGACTTTC
NA	TRBV9	NA	TRBJ2-5	CASSVDSGGGQETQYF	TGTGCCAGCAGCGTAGATAGTGGCGGAGGGCAGGAGACCCAGTACTTC
NA	TRBV18	NA	TRBJ2-6	CASSPVGNSGANVLTF	TGTGCCAGCTCACCAGTGGGTAACTCTGGGGCCAACGTCCTGACTTTC
NA	TRBV28	TRBD1	TRBJ1-4	CASSFGQGITNEKLFF	TGTGCCAGCAGTTTCGGACAGGGGATAACTAATGAAAAACTGTTTTTT
NA	TRBV28	NA	TRBJ1-4	CASVEDGNEKLFF	TGTGCCAGCGTTGAGGACGGGAATGAAAAACTGTTTTTT
NA	TRBV27	NA	TRBJ2-1	CASSLMAVSSYNEQFF	TGTGCCAGCAGTTTAATGGCCGTAAGCTCCTACAATGAGCAGTTCTTC
many	TRBV5-6	TRBD2	TRBJ2-1	CASSPGLAGHEQFF	TGTGCCAGCAGCCCGGGACTAGCAGGGCATGAGCAGTTCTTC
few	TRBV7-6	NA	TRBJ2-3	CASSSALRGDTQYF	TGTGCCAGCAGCTCCGCTCTCCGGGGAGATACGCAGTATTTT
NA	TRBV13	TRBD2	TRBJ2-1	CASSLDSGGNNEQFF	TGTGCCAGCAGCTTAGATAGCGGGGGTAACAATGAGCAGTTCTTC
NA	TRBV9	TRBD2	TRBJ2-5	CASSVESSGGTQYF	TGTGCCAGCAGCGTAGAGTCTAGCGGGGGGACCCAGTACTTC
few	TRBV27	NA	TRBJ1-2	CASSFKGGKPYGYTF	TGTGCCAGCAGTTTTAAGGGGGGTAAACCCTATGGCTACACCTTC
NA	TRBV6-5	NA	TRBJ2-5	CASSYGLIQETQYF	TGTGCCAGCAGTTACGGCCTTATACAAGAGACCCAGTACTTC
NA	TRBV25-1	TRBD1	TRBJ2-4	CASATGDDAKNIQYF	TGTGCCAGCGCGACAGGGGATGATGCCAAAAACATTCAGTACTTC
NA	TRBV5-6	NA	TRBJ2-1	CASSLGPGSYNEQFF	TGTGCCAGCAGCTTGGGCCCTGGCTCCTACAATGAGCAGTTCTTC
once	TRBV4-1	NA	TRBJ2-5	CASSQDRLARGQETQYF	TGCGCCAGCAGCCAAGATAGGCTAGCTCGGGGCCAAGAGACCCAGTACTTC
NA	TRBV27	TRBD2	TRBJ2-7	CASSLVLAGLDEQYF	TGTGCCAGCAGTTTAGTACTAGCGGGGCTAGACGAGCAGTACTTC
NA	TRBV18	TRBD1	TRBJ1-1	CASSPLQGEAFF	TGTGCCAGCTCACCTCTACAGGGGGAAGCTTTCTTT
NA	TRBV19	NA	TRBJ2-2	CASSSRRSGQNTGELFF	TGTGCCAGTAGTTCCCGCAGATCCGGACAGAATACCGGGGAGCTGTTTTTT
NA	TRBV18	NA	TRBJ1-1	CASSPPSLKNTEAFF	TGTGCCAGCTCACCTCCCAGTTTGAAGAACACTGAAGCTTTCTTT
NA	TRBV5-1	NA	TRBJ2-3	CASSAAGTPDTQYF	TGCGCCAGCAGCGCCGCCGGGACTCCAGATACGCAGTATTTT
medium-sized	TRBV7-2	TRBD2	TRBJ2-7	CASTSIASGGEQYF	TGTGCCAGCACCTCAATAGCTAGCGGGGGCGAGCAGTACTTC
NA	TRBV30	NA	TRBJ2-7	CAWSRGYYEQYF	TGTGCCTGGAGTAGAGGGTACTACGAGCAGTACTTC
NA	TRBV6-5	NA	TRBJ2-5	CASSYASRETQYF	TGTGCCAGCAGTTACGCCTCCAGGGAGACCCAGTACTTC
NA	TRBV5-6	TRBD2	TRBJ2-1	CASSLWRGGEGEQFF	TGTGCCAGCAGCTTGTGGCGGGGGGGAGAGGGTGAGCAGTTCTTC
once	TRBV5-4	TRBD2	TRBJ2-5	CASSLARSSGGAGETQYF	TGTGCCAGCAGCTTGGCCCGGTCTAGCGGGGGGGCCGGGGAGACCCAGTACTTC
NA	TRBV5-6	NA	TRBJ1-5	CASSVTDGDQPQHF	TGTGCCAGCAGCGTGACGGACGGGGATCAGCCCCAGCATTTT
NA	TRBV18	NA	TRBJ2-1	CASSPSLSSYNEQFF	TGTGCCAGCTCACCAAGCCTGAGCTCCTACAATGAGCAGTTCTTC
NA	TRBV28	TRBD1	TRBJ2-3	CASSRDRVADTQYF	TGTGCCAGCAGCCGGGACAGGGTAGCAGATACGCAGTATTTT
NA	TRBV28	NA	TRBJ1-1	CASSLEDREAFF	TGTGCCAGCAGTTTAGAGGACAGAGAAGCTTTCTTT